This T cell receptor beta chain was documented in a study of cytomegalovirus exposure and HLA in healthy donors. The study's findings and limits: Later work showed greater clonal expansion in HLA-associated TCR beta chains than in equally common others.

Concerning this clone: Its antigen remains unknown.

Amplification used 60 Vbeta primers and 13 Jbeta primers. Clones were sequenced by immunoSEQ multiplex PCR, and TCRdb holds only the in-frame ones, with some missing. The sample yields roughly 140,000 clones, 73% seen once. There are 16 residues in the CDR3. Germline CDR1 reads SGHAT; CDR2 reads FQNNGV. The J segment lost 2 bases and the V segment lost 4 bases, leaving 8 bases of the junction unmatched. The sequence was obtained from a human donor in good health. The genes are TRBV11-2 and TRBJ2-1; 7 bases are shared with TRBD2. The sequenced sample consisted of PBMCs. In DNA, the CDR3 is TGTGCCAGCAGCTCGAGGGAGGGAACCACCTACAATGAGCAGTTCTTC. Translated: CASSSREGTTYNEQFF.